This T cell receptor (beta chain) comes out of a study of cytomegalovirus exposure and HLA in healthy donors. Study outcomes and limitations: Reported findings show TCR beta sequences accurately forecast HLA-A and HLA-B alleles in most subjects. Published work reported that the classifier diagnosed cytomegalovirus status with high specificity and sensitivity.

Losses at the gene ends were 1 base for V and 0 bases for J; bases not matched to a gene: 4. The length of the CDR3 is 16 residues. Germline CDR1 LNHNV, CDR2 YYDKDF (reference sequence). There were likely unrecorded immune exposures, though donors were nominally healthy when sampled. As for this clone: Its target is not known.

The PCR ran on 60 Vbeta and 13 Jbeta primers. TCRdb's table, derived via immunoSEQ multiplex PCR, lists solely in-frame clones and lacks some. Its table records more than 130,000 clones. The chain links TRBV15 to TRBJ1-2, with 8 bases matching TRBD1. The sample taken for sequencing was PBMCs. The source of this sequence is a man aged 40-49 years in good health and CMV-seronegative. The CDR3 DNA reads as TGTGCCACCAGCAGAGGCGGGACAGGTACTAACTATGGCTACACCTTC. The encoded protein is CATSRGGTGTNYGYTF.